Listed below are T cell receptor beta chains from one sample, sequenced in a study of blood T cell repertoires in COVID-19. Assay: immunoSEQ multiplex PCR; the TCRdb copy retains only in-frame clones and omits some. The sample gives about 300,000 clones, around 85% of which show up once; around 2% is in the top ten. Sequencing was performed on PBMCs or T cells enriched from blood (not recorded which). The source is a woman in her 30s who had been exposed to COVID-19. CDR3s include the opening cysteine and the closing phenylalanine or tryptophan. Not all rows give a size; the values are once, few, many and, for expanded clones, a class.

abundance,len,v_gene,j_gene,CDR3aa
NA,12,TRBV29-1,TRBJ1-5,CSVVSGNQPQHF
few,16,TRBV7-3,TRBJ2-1,CASSSGLALTGNEQFF
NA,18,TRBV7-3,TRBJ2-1,CASSLHANRKRRDNEQFF
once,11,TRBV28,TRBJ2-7,CASRLSYEQYF
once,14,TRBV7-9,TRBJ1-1,CASSLAGGAAEAFF
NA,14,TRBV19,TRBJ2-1,CATRSHQGWNEQFF
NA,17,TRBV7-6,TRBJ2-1,CASSLAAFSGGRNEQFF
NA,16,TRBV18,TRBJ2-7,CASSPPGQDYSYEQYF
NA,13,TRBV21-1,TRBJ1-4,CARRSGSKEKLFF
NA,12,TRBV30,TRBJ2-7,CAWSPAGVEQYF
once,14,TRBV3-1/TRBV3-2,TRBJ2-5,CASSQPGGQETQYF
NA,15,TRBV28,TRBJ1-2,CASSLSAGGDYGYTF
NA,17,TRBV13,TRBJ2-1,CASSPTLGQGGYNEQFF
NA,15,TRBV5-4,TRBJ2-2,CASSRKTGGHGELFF
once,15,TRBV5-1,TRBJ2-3,CASSLRQGLTDTQYF
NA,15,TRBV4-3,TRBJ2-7,CASSQAQGGDYEQYF
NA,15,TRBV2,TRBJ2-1,CASRSSGLAGEIQFF
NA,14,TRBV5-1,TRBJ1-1,CASSSGVLNTEAFF
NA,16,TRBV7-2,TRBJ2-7,CASSLGSEGTGDEQYF
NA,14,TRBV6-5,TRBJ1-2,CASSPDRAGYGYTF
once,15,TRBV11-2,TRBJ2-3,CASSLAGDRTDTQYF
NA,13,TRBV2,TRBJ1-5,CASSGGINQPQHF
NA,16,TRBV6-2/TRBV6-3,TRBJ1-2,CASSPEGQADGYGYTF
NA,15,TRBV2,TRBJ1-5,CASRERQGRNQPQHF